This is a list of T cell receptor beta chains from one sample in a study of T cells in Graves' hyperthyroidism and ophthalmopathy. TCRdb independently ran MiXCR on the multiplex PCR reads; one entry per CDR3 protein. The table records about 300,000 distinct CDR3 sequences, roughly 20% of them present only once. Specimen: blood. Every receptor here comes from a man between 45 and 60 years old with Graves' ophthalmopathy. Both conserved end residues are part of each CDR3. Clone size is shown for a subset of rows, as once, few, many or a class of expanded clone.

J gene: TRBJ1-1
clone size: few
V gene: TRBV28
CDR3 protein: CASRHRGGSTEAFF

J gene: TRBJ1-5
clone size: many
V gene: TRBV11-2
CDR3 protein: CASSLGSVAGRRSSQPQHF

J gene: TRBJ1-3
clone size: .
V gene: TRBV7-9
CDR3 protein: CASSLGQNSGNTIYF

J gene: TRBJ1-1
clone size: .
V gene: TRBV9
CDR3 protein: CASSVAANTEAFF

J gene: TRBJ1-5
clone size: few
V gene: TRBV4-2
CDR3 protein: CASSQDWDGDQPQHF

J gene: TRBJ2-6
clone size: few
V gene: TRBV5-6
CDR3 protein: CASTQGGSGANVLTF

J gene: TRBJ1-5
clone size: .
V gene: TRBV28
CDR3 protein: CASSLMGNTEPQHF

J gene: TRBJ1-1
clone size: .
V gene: TRBV6-5
CDR3 protein: CASSYSGSTEAFF

J gene: TRBJ2-2
clone size: .
V gene: TRBV20-1
CDR3 protein: CSAPMTDTGELFF

J gene: TRBJ2-3
clone size: many
V gene: TRBV28
CDR3 protein: CATQASGDTQYF

J gene: TRBJ2-3
clone size: many
V gene: TRBV6-1
CDR3 protein: CASSRGTGSTDTQYF

J gene: TRBJ2-1
clone size: many
V gene: TRBV20-1
CDR3 protein: CTQTSGRSPYNEQFF

J gene: TRBJ1-5
clone size: many
V gene: TRBV28
CDR3 protein: CASLPTGSNQPQHF

J gene: TRBJ2-1
clone size: once
V gene: TRBV20-1
CDR3 protein: CSGGGGEGPNEQFF

J gene: TRBJ1-1
clone size: .
V gene: TRBV20-1
CDR3 protein: CSAGVEQDTEAFF

J gene: TRBJ1-2
clone size: .
V gene: TRBV2
CDR3 protein: CASVDIGHYGYTF

J gene: TRBJ2-3
clone size: .
V gene: TRBV20-1
CDR3 protein: CSAAPPLAGALTDTQYF

J gene: TRBJ2-5
clone size: .
V gene: TRBV28
CDR3 protein: CAVGGVGETQYF

J gene: TRBJ2-2
clone size: few
V gene: TRBV5-1
CDR3 protein: CASRDGRAGTGELFF

J gene: TRBJ2-7
clone size: .
V gene: TRBV19
CDR3 protein: CASSSPGQGNFGLVGEQYF

J gene: TRBJ1-1
clone size: many
V gene: TRBV5-1
CDR3 protein: CASSWDSMNTEAFF

J gene: TRBJ1-1
clone size: few
V gene: TRBV6-1
CDR3 protein: CASSPEPWNTEAFF